The clone carrying this T cell receptor (beta chain) has a handful of counts. No antigen is known for it. Cells designated naive CD8 were CD45RO-negative and were positively selected for CCR7, with terminally differentiated effector memory CD45RA+ cells excluded. The sample comes from a study of shared clonotypes between healthy human individuals. Study information: In total, the donors were a couple of women and a few men aged 18 to 49. A donor's plate count was three for CD4 naive and three for CD4 memory; CD8 naive had two and CD8 memory one.

Produced via immunoSEQ multiplex PCR; TCRdb's table is partial and in-frame only. The sample has about 2 million clones; around 96% are singletons. General study points: Roughly 5% of naive CD4 clonotypes were shared across several donors. Larger estimated richness was generally recorded for naive subsets relative to memory subsets.

V lost 5 bases and J lost 6; bases outside the gene matches: 6. This CDR3 has 13 amino acids. CDR1 SGHNT and CDR2 YYREEE come from the germline V gene (reference sequence). Material for sequencing was naive CD8+ T cells sorted from blood. The clonotype comes from a man aged 18 to 29 in good health. J is TRBJ1-2 and V is TRBV5-4; 8 positions match TRBD1. The CDR3 spells CASRTDRGDGYTF. The CDR3 nucleotides are TGTGCCAGCAGAACTGACAGGGGAGATGGCTACACCTTC.